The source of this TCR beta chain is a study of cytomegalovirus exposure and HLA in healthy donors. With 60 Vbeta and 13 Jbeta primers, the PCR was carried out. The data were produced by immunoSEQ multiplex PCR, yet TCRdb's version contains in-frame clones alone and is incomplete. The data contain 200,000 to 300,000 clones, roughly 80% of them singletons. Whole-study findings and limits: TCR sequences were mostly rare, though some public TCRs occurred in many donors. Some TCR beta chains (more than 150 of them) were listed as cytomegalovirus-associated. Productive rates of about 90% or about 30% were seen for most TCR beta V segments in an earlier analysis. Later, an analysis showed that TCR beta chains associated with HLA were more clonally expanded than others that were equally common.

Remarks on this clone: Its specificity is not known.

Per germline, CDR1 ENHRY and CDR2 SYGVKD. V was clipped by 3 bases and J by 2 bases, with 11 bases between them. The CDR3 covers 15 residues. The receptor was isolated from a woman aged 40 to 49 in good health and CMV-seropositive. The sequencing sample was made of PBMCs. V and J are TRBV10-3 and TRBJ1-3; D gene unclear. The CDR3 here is CAISDGSLTGNTIYF. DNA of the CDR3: TGTGCCATCAGTGATGGGAGTCTAACTGGAAACACCATATATTTT.